The 16 T cell receptor beta chains below were found in one sample sequenced in a study of blood T cell repertoires in COVID-19. Sequencing used immunoSEQ multiplex PCR; TCRdb keeps in-frame clones, though not all of them. Of more than 150,000 clones in the sample, approximately 81% were seen once. The specimen was PBMCs or T cells enriched from blood (not recorded which). These receptors originate from a woman aged 45-65 years who had recovered from COVID-19.

The rearrangement links TRBV6-1 to TRBJ2-7, with 13 bases aligning to TRBD2. Germline values: CDR1 MNHNS, CDR2 SASEGT. V shed 4 bases, J shed 4 bases, and the junction held 7 bases outside the gene matches. This CDR3 has 16 residues. CDR3 coding DNA: TGTGCCAGCAGTGTCCGAGGGACTAGCGGGGCTTACGAGCAGTACTTC. Its protein product is CASSVRGTSGAYEQYF.

The V and J genes are TRBV7-9 and TRBJ1-2, with 7 nucleotides matching TRBD1. Germline CDR1 is SEHNR and CDR2 is FQNEAQ (reference sequence). V lost 1 base and J lost 4; bases outside the gene matches: 6. This CDR3 has 15 residues. Here the CDR3 reads CASSLVNRGGYGYTF. The CDR3 DNA reads as TGTGCCAGCAGCTTAGTGAACAGGGGTGGCTATGGCTACACCTTC.

This chain connects TRBV5-6 to TRBJ2-3; TRBD2 matches 8 bases. Germline V CDR1 and CDR2: SGHDT, YYEEEE. With 0 bases clipped from V and 0 bases from J, the junction kept 6 bases outside the gene matches. The CDR3 sequence is 17 residues long. DNA for the CDR3: TGTGCCAGCAGCTTGGCGCTAGCGGGTCCTAGCACAGATACGCAGTATTTT. This gives the protein CASSLALAGPSTDTQYF.

This rearrangement joins TRBV19 to TRBJ1-2; D uncertain. The CDR3 has 13 residues. The V and J ends lost 7 bases and 2 bases respectively, with 11 bases between them. Germline-derived CDR1 and CDR2 are LNHDA and SQIVND (reference sequence). The CDR3 loop is CASTSSSNYGYTF. The CDR3, as DNA: TGTGCCAGTACCTCAAGCTCCAACTATGGCTACACCTTC.

The J gene is TRBJ1-2, the V gene TRBV20-1, with a weak D call TRBD1 (6 bases). CDR1 and CDR2 from the germline V gene are DFQATT and SNEGSKA (reference sequence). CDR3 size: 11 residues. The CDR3 DNA follows: TGCAATAACAAACAGGGAGATGGCTACACCTTC. The encoded protein is CNNKQGDGYTF.

The CDR3 spells CASSLGVSGSYEQYF. In DNA form, the CDR3 reads TGTGCCAGCAGCTTAGGAGTTAGCGGGAGCTACGAGCAGTACTTC. V is TRBV11-2 and J is TRBJ2-7; 9 bases map to TRBD2. This CDR3 region has 15 residues. Germline lookup yields CDR1 SGHAT and CDR2 FQNNGV. V lost 1 base and J lost 3; bases outside the gene matches: 4. Full variable domain (outside the CDR3, taken from reference TRBV11-2 and TRBJ2-7): EAGVAQSPRYKIIEKRQSVAFWCNPISGHATLYWYQQILGQGPKLLIQFQNNGVVDDSQLPKDRFSAERLKGVDSTLKIQPAKLEDSAVYLCASSLGVSGSYEQYFGPGTRLTVT.

The rearrangement joins TRBV4-2 to TRBJ2-3; 13 bases line up with TRBD2. The junction had 7 bases not matched to a gene; V was cut back by 2 bases and J by 5 bases. Germline loops: CDR1 LGHNA, CDR2 YNFKEQ. The CDR3 extends over 17 amino acids. The CDR3 coding sequence is TGTGCCAGCAGCCAAAAACTAGCGGGGGGGCAGATAGATACGCAGTATTTT. Translated: CASSQKLAGGQIDTQYF.

Here the CDR3 DNA reads TGCGCCAGCAGCCCAAGGACTAGCGGTCCCTACGAGCAGTACTTC. Protein sequence: CASSPRTSGPYEQYF. The rearrangement joins TRBV5-1 to TRBJ2-7, with 10 bases aligning to TRBD2. CDR1 and CDR2 (germline): SGHRS, YFSETQ. The CDR3 length is 15 residues. Germline trimming cut 4 bases from V and 2 bases from J; bases unmatched to any gene: 6.

The chain has TRBV19 and TRBJ1-4, with a weak D call TRBD1 (5 bases). This CDR3 is 17 amino acids long. Germline assignment: CDR1 LNHDA and CDR2 SQIVND (reference sequence). Trimming took off 4 bases at V and 2 bases at J, with 17 bases between the two ends. The CDR3 spells CASSRGSDTHTNEKLFF. The CDR3 coding sequence is TGTGCCAGTAGTAGGGGCTCCGATACCCACACTAATGAAAAACTGTTTTTT. Full variable domain (outside the CDR3, taken from reference TRBV19 and TRBJ1-4): DGGITQSPKYLFRKEGQNVTLSCEQNLNHDAMYWYRQDPGQGLRLIYYSQIVNDFQKGDIAEGYSVSREKKESFPLTVTSAQKNPTAFYLCASSRGSDTHTNEKLFFGSGTQLSVL.

This clone has only a few counts. The chain carries TRBV19 and TRBJ1-4, with D unresolved. Trimming removed 4 bases from V and 8 bases from J, with 14 bases in between. This CDR3 has 14 amino acids. The germline V gene encodes CDR1 LNHDA and CDR2 SQIVND (reference sequence). The CDR3 spells CASSSGERGEKLFF. The CDR3 DNA follows: TGTGCCAGTAGTAGCGGCGAACGAGGGGAAAAACTGTTTTTT.

In DNA form, the CDR3 reads TGTGCCACCAGTGATCCAGGCCTGCCGGGACAGGGTCGCAATGAGCAGTTCTTC. The encoded protein is CATSDPGLPGQGRNEQFF. The chain combines TRBV24-1 with TRBJ2-1; 9 bases are shared with TRBD1. Losses at the gene ends were 3 bases for V and 6 bases for J; bases not matched to a gene: 14. Germline-derived CDR1 and CDR2 are KGHDR and SFDVKD. This CDR3 has 18 amino acids.

This clone was detected once. Other nucleotide sequences from this sample produce the same CDR3. The chain links TRBV5-4 to TRBJ2-2, with unresolved D. The CDR3 length is 15 residues. Germline V gene lookup returns CDR1 SGHNT and CDR2 YYREEE (reference sequence). Trimming shortened V by 0 bases and J by 2 bases, and 8 bases separated the two germline ends. CDR3 bases: TGTGCCAGCAGCTTGGGGCAGGTAAACACCGGGGAGCTGTTTTTT. Its translation is CASSLGQVNTGELFF. The complete variable domain, with remaining parts taken from reference TRBV5-4 and TRBJ2-2, reads ETGVTQSPTHLIKTRGQQVTLRCSSQSGHNTVSWYQQALGQGPQFIFQYYREEENGRGNFPPRFSGLQFPNYSSELNVNALELDDSALYLCASSLGQVNTGELFFGEGSRLTVL.

This chain joins TRBV6-5 and TRBJ1-1; TRBD1 might be the D (6 bases). V lost 7 bases and J 0 bases, leaving 12 bases between the germline ends. The germline gives CDR1 MNHEY, CDR2 SVGAGI. The CDR3 has 14 amino acids. The CDR3 is CASTLGTLNTEAFF. CDR3 coding DNA: TGTGCCAGCACCCTCGGGACATTGAACACTGAAGCTTTCTTT.

The chain recombines TRBV28 with TRBJ1-2; 8 bases align to TRBD1. J was trimmed by 6 bases and V by 5 bases; bases with no gene match: 11. Germline V gives CDR1 MDHEN, CDR2 SYDVKM. The CDR3 contains 15 residues. CDR3 amino acids: CASSETGGQGDGYTF. CDR3 DNA sequence: TGTGCCAGCAGTGAAACGGGCGGACAGGGAGATGGCTACACCTTC.

The V gene is TRBV2, the J gene TRBJ1-5, with D unresolved. The CDR3 runs 15 residues. Deletions cut 3 bases from V and 1 base from J, with 10 bases between. The germline gives CDR1 SNHLY, CDR2 FYNNEI. Here the CDR3 reads CASSEARGSNQPQHF. For the CDR3, the DNA is TGTGCCAGCAGTGAGGCCCGGGGAAGCAATCAGCCCCAGCATTTT.

The V call is TRBV7-9, the J call TRBJ1-4; possible D gene TRBD1, 6 bases. V was pared by 6 bases and J by 8 bases, with 16 bases between. Germline CDR1 and CDR2: SEHNR and FQNEAQ (reference sequence). This CDR3 region has 14 residues. Here the CDR3 reads CASSRRGGREKLFF. The CDR3 DNA follows: TGTGCCAGCAGTCGCAGGGGCGGGAGAGAAAAACTGTTTTTT.